A selection of T cell receptor beta chains follows, all from one sample in a study of blood T cells in healthy people across ages. TCRdb ran MiXCR on the 5' RACE reads and lists one entry per CDR3 protein. The table lists around 900,000 distinct CDR3 sequences, around 26% of them singletons. Sequencing was performed on blood. The receptors here all came from a woman of 80 years or more in good health. The CDR3 runs from the conserved cysteine through the conserved F or W. Each record gives: J gene, V gene, clone size, D gene, CDR3 protein, CDR3 DNA. D genes are given only for firm matches. The size of a clone is reported for some rows only, either as once, few or many, or as a class for expanded clones.

TRBJ2-4 TRBV5-5 many TRBD2 CASSFRWTSGGAVNIQYF TGTGCCAGCAGCTTCCGGTGGACTAGCGGGGGGGCGGTAAACATTCAGTACTTC
TRBJ2-7 TRBV20-1 NA TRBD1 CSARDYRGASYERYF TGCAGTGCTAGAGACTACAGGGGGGCCTCCTACGAGCGGTACTTC
TRBJ1-1 TRBV6-1 NA NA CASSRTATNTEAFF TGTGCCAGCAGTAGGACAGCTACGAACACTGAAGCTTTCTTT
TRBJ1-5 TRBV3-1 few NA CASSHNQGVNQPQHF TGTGCCAGCAGCCATAACCAGGGAGTGAATCAGCCCCAGCATTTT
TRBJ1-5 TRBV28 NA TRBD1 CASQGGSQPQHF TGTGCCAGCCAAGGGGGCTCACAGCCCCAGCATTTT
TRBJ2-5 TRBV9 many NA CASSARLDLYQETQYF TGTGCCAGCAGCGCCCGACTAGATTTGTACCAAGAGACCCAGTACTTC
TRBJ2-5 TRBV20-1 few TRBD1 CSARASNRTGAGETQYF TGCAGTGCTAGAGCCTCAAACAGGACAGGGGCGGGGGAGACCCAGTACTTC
TRBJ2-3 TRBV20-1 NA TRBD2 CSAREARGGDTQYF TGCAGTGCTAGAGAAGCGCGGGGGGGGGATACGCAGTATTTT
TRBJ1-5 TRBV6-1 NA NA CASSTRPGVGNQPQHF TGTGCCAGCAGTACCCGACCAGGAGTAGGCAATCAGCCCCAGCATTTT
TRBJ1-6 TRBV20-1 many NA CSAARGGEVGSPLHF TGCAGTGCTGCTCGCGGCGGGGAAGTAGGTTCACCCCTCCACTTT
TRBJ1-3 TRBV7-2 NA NA CASSLATGLSGNTIYF TGTGCCAGCAGCTTAGCCACAGGCTTATCTGGAAACACCATATATTTT
TRBJ1-5 TRBV5-5 NA TRBD1 CASSRTGSYNQPQHF TGTGCCAGCAGCCGGACAGGGAGCTACAATCAGCCCCAGCATTTT
TRBJ2-4 TRBV4-3 NA TRBD1 CASSQLQGAPFEQYF TGCGCCAGCAGCCAACTACAGGGGGCCCCTTTTGAGCAGTACTTC
TRBJ2-3 TRBV4-2 NA TRBD2 CASSLILGGDTGTQYF TGTGCCAGCAGCCTTATCCTCGGGGGGGACACAGGTACGCAGTATTTT
TRBJ2-5 TRBV24-1 few TRBD2 CATSVRLAGGEQYF TGTGCCACCAGTGTAAGACTAGCGGGGGGTGAGCAGTACTTC
TRBJ2-7 TRBV6-1 many NA CASSAFGSEIFEQYF TGTGCCAGCAGTGCCTTTGGGTCGGAAATATTTGAGCAGTACTTC
TRBJ2-2 TRBV2 NA NA CASNALFTGELFF TGTGCCAGCAACGCCCTTTTCACCGGGGAGCTGTTTTTT
TRBJ1-2 TRBV6-5 NA TRBD1 CASSYPMNRDRGIYYGYTF TGTGCCAGCAGTTACCCGATGAACCGGGACAGGGGGATCTACTATGGCTACACCTTC
TRBJ1-5 TRBV28 NA NA CASCRRNQPQHF TGTGCCAGTTGCCGCCGCAATCAGCCCCAGCATTTT
TRBJ1-5 TRBV27 many NA CASSLRVLGTLYSNQPQHF TGTGCCAGCAGTTTAAGGGTCCTTGGGACACTTTATAGCAATCAGCCCCAGCATTTT
TRBJ2-1 TRBV7-9 few TRBD2 CASSSALAGGLKISYNEQFF TGTGCCAGCAGCTCCGCCTTAGCGGGGGGGCTCAAAATTTCCTACAATGAGCAGTTCTTC
TRBJ1-5 TRBV12-3/TRBV12-4 many TRBD1 CASTDRKKGNQPQHF TGTGCCAGCACGGACAGGAAAAAGGGGAATCAGCCCCAGCATTTT
TRBJ1-1 TRBV7-9 NA TRBD1 CASSLARQGAEAFF TGTGCCAGCAGCTTAGCGCGACAGGGGGCTGAAGCTTTCTTT
TRBJ2-1 TRBV7-9 many NA CASSVQGRYNEQFF TGTGCCAGCAGCGTCCAGGGTCGCTACAATGAGCAGTTCTTC
TRBJ1-5 TRBV4-2 NA NA CASSQDMYGYSNQPQHF TGTGCCAGCAGCCAAGATATGTACGGCTATAGCAATCAGCCCCAGCATTTT
TRBJ1-1 TRBV24-1 few NA CATSDPQGSEAFF TGTGCCACCAGTGATCCCCAGGGGTCTGAAGCTTTCTTT
TRBJ2-1 TRBV20-1 many NA CSAELGGVTYNEQFF TGCAGTGCAGAGCTGGGCGGGGTTACCTACAATGAGCAGTTCTTC
TRBJ2-7 TRBV12-3/TRBV12-4 NA TRBD2 CASSRTSGSDEQYF TGTGCCAGCAGTCGAACTAGCGGGAGCGACGAGCAGTACTTC
TRBJ2-3 TRBV14 few NA CASSQGSGWADTQYF TGTGCCAGCAGCCAAGGGTCGGGGTGGGCGGATACGCAGTATTTT
TRBJ2-7 TRBV4-3 NA NA CASSQRRTNEQYF TGCGCCAGCAGCCAAAGACGGACCAATGAGCAGTACTTC
TRBJ2-1 TRBV21-1 many NA CASSKRQAYNEQFF TGTGCCAGCAGCAAACGGCAGGCCTACAATGAGCAGTTCTTC
TRBJ2-1 TRBV24-1 NA TRBD2 CATSGVSGGMGGEQFF TGTGCCACCAGTGGGGTTAGCGGGGGGATGGGGGGTGAGCAGTTCTTC
TRBJ1-1 TRBV3-1 few TRBD1 CASSRGDSGNTEAFF TGTGCCAGCAGCAGAGGGGACAGTGGGAACACTGAAGCTTTCTTT
TRBJ2-7 TRBV20-1 many NA CSATDSQDYEQYF TGCAGTGCTACGGACAGCCAAGACTACGAGCAGTACTTC
TRBJ1-5 TRBV6-5 many NA CATRELAKGNQPQHF TGTGCCACCCGCGAGTTGGCAAAGGGGAATCAGCCCCAGCATTTT
TRBJ2-3 TRBV15 many NA CATSRGGLSLLAGVSDTQYF TGTGCCACCAGCAGAGGGGGGCTGTCGCTGCTGGCGGGGGTTTCAGATACGCAGTATTTT
TRBJ2-4 TRBV9 NA TRBD2 CASSAAASGGREQYF TGTGCCAGCAGCGCCGCGGCTAGCGGGGGTCGAGAGCAGTACTTC
TRBJ1-2 TRBV20-1 many NA CSARTARNYGYTF TGCAGTGCCCGGACAGCCCGTAACTATGGCTACACCTTC
TRBJ1-5 TRBV13 NA NA CASSSQGRQPQHF TGTGCCAGCAGCTCACAGGGTCGTCAGCCCCAGCATTTT
TRBJ1-2 TRBV30 few NA CAWARGSNYGYTF TGTGCCTGGGCTAGGGGGTCTAACTATGGCTACACCTTC
TRBJ1-5 TRBV25-1 NA TRBD1 CASSTSQGDQPQHF TGTGCCAGCAGTACGTCACAGGGGGATCAGCCCCAGCATTTT
TRBJ1-1 TRBV5-1 NA NA CASSLGGLEAEAFF TGCGCCAGCAGCTTGGGCGGTTTGGAAGCTGAAGCTTTCTTT